This T cell receptor beta chain was observed in a study of blood T cell repertoires in COVID-19. For the study at large: Sites across the United States, Italy and Spain contributed samples from acute and convalescent COVID-19. Sample material is recorded as cDNA or gDNA derived from T cells, B-cell-depleted T cells, or PBMCs.

V lost 4 bases and J lost 3, with 20 bases in between. This CDR3 has 17 residues. Clones were read by immunoSEQ multiplex PCR, and TCRdb kept only the in-frame ones, dropping some. Among around 200,000 clones, 83% were seen once, and the ten largest hold 2% to 3%. The chain combines TRBV23-1 with TRBJ2-3, with D possibly being TRBD2 (10 bases). TRBV23-1 is an open reading frame, and its role is uncertain. The sample consisted of peripheral blood. This clonotype originated in a woman in her forties with active or convalescent COVID-19. In DNA form, the CDR3 reads TGCGCCAGCAGTCCGCGAACTAGCGGGACAGGGACAGATACGCAGTATTTT. Translation gives CASSPRTSGTGTDTQYF.